The clone carrying this T cell receptor beta chain has a handful of counts. These data come from a study of blood T cell repertoires in COVID-19. Overall study context: Donors in the United States, Italy and Spain gave samples during acute or convalescent COVID-19. T cells, B-cell-depleted T cells, or PBMCs provided the cDNA or gDNA that served as material.

In the original processing: Reference gene primer amplification yielded estimated nucleated cell counts. Sequencing was performed with immunoSEQ multiplex PCR; in TCRdb, only in-frame clones are kept and a portion is missing. V and J calls and clone size are copied from that table; D and trimming were computed from the DNA. The table has tens of thousands of clones, roughly 90% seen once. The J segment lost 3 bases and the V segment lost 6 bases, leaving 4 bases of the junction unmatched. Germline V gives CDR1 LGHNT, CDR2 FRNRAP. This CDR3 has 13 amino acids. The sequenced sample was peripheral blood. The chain has TRBV12-5 and TRBJ2-7; 8 positions match TRBD1. The source of this sequence is a woman older than 75 with acute or convalescent COVID-19. The CDR3 nucleotides are TGTGCTAGTGGCACACAGGGGGGCTACGAGCAGTACTTC. Translating gives CASGTQGGYEQYF.